The clone carrying this T cell receptor beta chain was seen only a few times. Because this beta chain is a stray read in a library intended to capture alpha chains, its abundance should not be given much weight. The time point denotes: sample taken at primary tumor resection. The study sequenced unsorted whole RNA from tumor, nontumor lung or frozen PBMC. Donation came from 70 or so patients with untreated early-stage non-small cell lung cancer. This sample was taken from a study of spatial heterogeneity in lung cancer. Across the whole study: Consistent detection of more beta-chain than alpha-chain sequences was observed. Unique TCR and UMI combinations averaged more than ten appearances each in raw reads.

TCRdb fed the 5' RACE reads into MiXCR, producing one record per CDR3 protein. In the table there are a few thousand distinct CDR3 sequences, about 22% of which are singletons. The CDR3 length is 14 residues. The V gene's germline CDR1 is SEHNR and CDR2 FQNEAQ (reference sequence). Deletions cut 5 bases from V and 4 bases from J, with 9 bases between. The specimen was normal lung tissue next to the tumor, collected at surgery. The genes are TRBV7-9 and TRBJ2-6; no firm D call. The clonotype comes from a female donor with early-stage non-small cell lung cancer. The CDR3 DNA reads TGTGCCAGCAGCCCGGATGGGGGGGCCAACGTCCTGACTTTC. Its protein is CASSPDGGANVLTF.